This T cell receptor (beta chain) was sequenced for a study of identical twins. The CDR3 length is 18 residues. The junction had 14 bases not matched to a gene; V was cut back by 1 base and J by 8 bases. Findings and caveats of the study: The study based its conclusions on cross-sectional statistical analysis and did not follow the same donors. There were fewer insertions in abundant cord blood beta clonotypes, but memory repertoires showed no such pattern.

Details on this clonotype: Its antigen is unknown.

TCRdb re-called the 5' RACE reads through MiXCR, storing one row per CDR3 protein. Among around 690,000 distinct CDR3 sequences listed, over 20% were seen once. In addition, the sample was reused for a study of T cells expressing NK-cell markers.

J is TRBJ2-1 and V is TRBV12-3 or TRBV12-4; 10 positions agree with TRBD1. Sequencing was performed on PBMCs. This TCR came from a young woman in good health. CDR3 DNA sequence: TGTGCCAGCAGTTTAGGCAGAGGGGGACAGGGGCCTTCGGATGAGCAGTTCTTC. It codes for CASSLGRGGQGPSDEQFF.